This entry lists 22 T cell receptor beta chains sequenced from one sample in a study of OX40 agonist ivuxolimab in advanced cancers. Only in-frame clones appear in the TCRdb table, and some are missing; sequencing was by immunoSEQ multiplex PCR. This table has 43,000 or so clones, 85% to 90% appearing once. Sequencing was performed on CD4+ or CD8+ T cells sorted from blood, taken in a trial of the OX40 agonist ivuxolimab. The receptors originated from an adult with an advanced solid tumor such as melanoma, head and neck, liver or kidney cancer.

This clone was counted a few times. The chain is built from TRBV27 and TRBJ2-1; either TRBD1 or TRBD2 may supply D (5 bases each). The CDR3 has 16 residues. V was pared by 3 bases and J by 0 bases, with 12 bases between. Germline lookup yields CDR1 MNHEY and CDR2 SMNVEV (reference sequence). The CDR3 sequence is CASSFRGRSSYNEQFF. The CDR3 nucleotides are TGTGCCAGCAGTTTCCGGGGACGGAGCTCCTACAATGAGCAGTTCTTC.

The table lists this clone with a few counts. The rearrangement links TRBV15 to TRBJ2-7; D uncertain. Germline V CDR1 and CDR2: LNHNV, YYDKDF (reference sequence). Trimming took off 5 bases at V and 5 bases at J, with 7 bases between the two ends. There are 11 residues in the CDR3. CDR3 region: CATSRYHEQYF. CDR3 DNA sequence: TGTGCCACCAGCCGGTACCACGAGCAGTACTTC.

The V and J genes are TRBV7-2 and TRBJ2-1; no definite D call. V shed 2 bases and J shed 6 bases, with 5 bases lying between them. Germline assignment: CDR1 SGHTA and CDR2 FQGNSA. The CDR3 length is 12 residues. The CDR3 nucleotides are TGTGCCAGCAGCTTATCCCTCAATGAGCAGTTCTTC. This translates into CASSLSLNEQFF. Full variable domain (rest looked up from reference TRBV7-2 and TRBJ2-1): GAGVSQSPSNKVTEKGKDVELRCDPISGHTALYWYRQSLGQGLEFLIYFQGNSAPDKSGLPSDRFSAERTGGSVSTLTIQRTQQEDSAVYLCASSLSLNEQFFGPGTRLTVL.

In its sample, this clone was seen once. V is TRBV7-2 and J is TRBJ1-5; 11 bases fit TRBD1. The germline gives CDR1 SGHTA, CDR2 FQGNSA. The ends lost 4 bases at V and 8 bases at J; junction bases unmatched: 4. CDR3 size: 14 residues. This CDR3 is CASSWGTGGEPQHF. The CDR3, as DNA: TGTGCCAGCAGCTGGGGGACAGGGGGTGAGCCCCAGCATTTT.

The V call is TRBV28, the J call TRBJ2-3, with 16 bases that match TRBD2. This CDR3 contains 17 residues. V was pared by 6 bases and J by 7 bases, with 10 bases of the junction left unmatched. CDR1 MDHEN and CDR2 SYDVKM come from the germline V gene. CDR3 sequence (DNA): TGTGCCAGCAGACTCGGGACTAGCGGGAGGGGTGTCAATACGCAGTATTTT. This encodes CASRLGTSGRGVNTQYF.

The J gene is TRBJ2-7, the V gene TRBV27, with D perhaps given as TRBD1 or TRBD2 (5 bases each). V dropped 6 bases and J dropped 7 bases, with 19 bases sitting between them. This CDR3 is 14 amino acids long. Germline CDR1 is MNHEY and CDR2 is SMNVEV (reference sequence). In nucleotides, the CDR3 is TGTGCCAGCAGGGGACGGGTAGGTGGTGTGGAGCAGTACTTC. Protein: CASRGRVGGVEQYF.

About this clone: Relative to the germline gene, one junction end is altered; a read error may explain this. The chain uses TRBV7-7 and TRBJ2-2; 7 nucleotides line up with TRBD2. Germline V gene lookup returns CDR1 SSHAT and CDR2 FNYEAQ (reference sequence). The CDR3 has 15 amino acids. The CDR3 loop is CASSRTRAGTGELFF. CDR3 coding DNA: TGTGCTAGCAGCCGGACTAGGGCGGGGACCGGGGAGCTGTTTTTT. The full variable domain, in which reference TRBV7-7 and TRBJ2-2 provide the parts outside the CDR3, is GAGVSQSPRYKVTKRGQDVTLRCDPISSHATLYWYQQALGQGPEFLTYFNYEAQPDKSGLPSDRFSAERPEGSISTLTIQRTEQRDSAMYRCASSRTRAGTGELFFGEGSRLTVL.

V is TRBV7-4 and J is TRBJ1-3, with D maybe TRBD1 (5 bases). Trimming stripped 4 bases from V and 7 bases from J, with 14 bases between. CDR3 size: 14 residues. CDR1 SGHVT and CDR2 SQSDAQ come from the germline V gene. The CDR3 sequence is CASSSRGRGNTIYF. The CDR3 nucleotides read TGTGCCAGCAGCTCCCGGGGGAGGGGTAACACCATATATTTT.

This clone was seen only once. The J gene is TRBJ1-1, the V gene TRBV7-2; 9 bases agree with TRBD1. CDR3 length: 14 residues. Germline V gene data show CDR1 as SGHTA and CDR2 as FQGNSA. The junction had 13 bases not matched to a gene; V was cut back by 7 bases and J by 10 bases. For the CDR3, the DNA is TGTGCCAGCAACTTCGGGACAGGGCTCGAGGCAGCTTTCTTT. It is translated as CASNFGTGLEAAFF. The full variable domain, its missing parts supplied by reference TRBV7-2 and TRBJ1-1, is GAGVSQSPSNKVTEKGKDVELRCDPISGHTALYWYRQSLGQGLEFLIYFQGNSAPDKSGLPSDRFSAERTGGSVSTLTIQRTQQEDSAVYLCASNFGTGLEAAFFGQGTRLTVV.

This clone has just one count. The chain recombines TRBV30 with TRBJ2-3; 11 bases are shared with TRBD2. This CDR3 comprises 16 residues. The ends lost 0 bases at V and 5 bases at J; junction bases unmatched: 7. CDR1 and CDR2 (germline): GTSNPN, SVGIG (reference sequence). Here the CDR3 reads CAWSVGLAGGGDTQYF. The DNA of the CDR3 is TGTGCCTGGAGTGTAGGGCTAGCGGGAGGCGGAGATACGCAGTATTTT.

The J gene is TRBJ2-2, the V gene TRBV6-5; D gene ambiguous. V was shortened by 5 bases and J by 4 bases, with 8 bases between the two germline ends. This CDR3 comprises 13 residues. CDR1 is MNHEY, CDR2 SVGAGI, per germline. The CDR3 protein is CASSHDTTGELFF. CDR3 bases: TGTGCCAGCAGTCACGACACCACCGGGGAGCTGTTTTTT.

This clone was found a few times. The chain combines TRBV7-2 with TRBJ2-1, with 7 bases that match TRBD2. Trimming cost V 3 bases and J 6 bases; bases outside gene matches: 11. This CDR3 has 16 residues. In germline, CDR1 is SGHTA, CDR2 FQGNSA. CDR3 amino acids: CASSLGREGPLNEQFF. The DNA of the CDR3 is TGTGCCAGCAGCTTGGGAAGGGAGGGCCCTCTCAATGAGCAGTTCTTC.

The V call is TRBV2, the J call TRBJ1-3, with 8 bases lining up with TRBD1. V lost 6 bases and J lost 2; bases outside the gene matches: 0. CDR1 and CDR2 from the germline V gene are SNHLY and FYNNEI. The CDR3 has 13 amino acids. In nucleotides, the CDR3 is TGTGCCAGCAGACAGGGGGCTGGAAACACCATATATTTT. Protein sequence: CASRQGAGNTIYF.

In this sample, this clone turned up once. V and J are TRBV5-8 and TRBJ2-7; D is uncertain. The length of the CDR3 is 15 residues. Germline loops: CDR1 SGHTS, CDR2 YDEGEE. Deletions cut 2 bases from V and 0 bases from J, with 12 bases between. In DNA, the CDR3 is TGTGCCAGCAGCTTTTCCTGGGAAAGCTCCTACGAGCAGTACTTC. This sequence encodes CASSFSWESSYEQYF.

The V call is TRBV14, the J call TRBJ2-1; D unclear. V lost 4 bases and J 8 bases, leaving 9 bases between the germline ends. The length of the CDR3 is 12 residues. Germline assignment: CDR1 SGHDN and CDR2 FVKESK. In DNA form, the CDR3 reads TGTGCCAGCAGCCCCCAGCTTCATGAGCAGTTCTTC. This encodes CASSPQLHEQFF.

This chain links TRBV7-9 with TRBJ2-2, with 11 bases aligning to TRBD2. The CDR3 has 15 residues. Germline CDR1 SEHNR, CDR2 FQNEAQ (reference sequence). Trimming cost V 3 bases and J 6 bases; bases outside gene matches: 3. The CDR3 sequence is CASSLSLAGAGELFF. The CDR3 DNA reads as TGTGCCAGCAGCTTGTCACTAGCGGGAGCCGGGGAGCTGTTTTTT.

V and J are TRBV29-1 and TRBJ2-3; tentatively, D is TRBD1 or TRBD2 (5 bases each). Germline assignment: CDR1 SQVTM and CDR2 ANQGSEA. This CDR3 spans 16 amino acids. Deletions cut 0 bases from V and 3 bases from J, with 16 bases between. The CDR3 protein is CSVEDLRGLGTDTQYF. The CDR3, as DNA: TGCAGCGTTGAAGATCTTCGGGGCTTAGGTACAGATACGCAGTATTTT.

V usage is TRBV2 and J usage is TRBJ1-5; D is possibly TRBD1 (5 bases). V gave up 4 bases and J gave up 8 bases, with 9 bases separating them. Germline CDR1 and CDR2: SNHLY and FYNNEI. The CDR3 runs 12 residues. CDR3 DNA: TGTGCCAGCAGTGCGTCCAGGGAGCCCCAGCATTTT. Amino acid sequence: CASSASREPQHF.

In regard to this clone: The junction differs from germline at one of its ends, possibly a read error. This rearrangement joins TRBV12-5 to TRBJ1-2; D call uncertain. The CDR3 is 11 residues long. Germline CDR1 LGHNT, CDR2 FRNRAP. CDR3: CPRRAKEGYTF. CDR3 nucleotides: TGCCCCCGCCGGGCGAAAGAAGGCTACACCTTC.

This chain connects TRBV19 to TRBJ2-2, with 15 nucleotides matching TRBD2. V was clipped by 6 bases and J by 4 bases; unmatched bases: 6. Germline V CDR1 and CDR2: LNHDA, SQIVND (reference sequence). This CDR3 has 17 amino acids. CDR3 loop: CASRGLAGGPGTGELFF. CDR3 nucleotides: TGTGCCAGTAGAGGACTAGCGGGAGGGCCGGGCACCGGGGAGCTGTTTTTT.

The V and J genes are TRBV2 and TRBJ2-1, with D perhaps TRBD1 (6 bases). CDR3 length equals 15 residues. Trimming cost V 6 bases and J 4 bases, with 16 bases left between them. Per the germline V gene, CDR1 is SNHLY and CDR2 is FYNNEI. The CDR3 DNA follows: TGTGCCAGCAGGATTCTAACAGGGCTTTACAATGAGCAGTTCTTC. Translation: CASRILTGLYNEQFF.

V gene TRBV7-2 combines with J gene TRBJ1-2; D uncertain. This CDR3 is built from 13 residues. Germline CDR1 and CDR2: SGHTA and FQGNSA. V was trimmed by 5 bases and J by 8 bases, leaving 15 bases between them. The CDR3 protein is CASSPGWGGGYTF. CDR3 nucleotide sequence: TGTGCCAGCAGCCCTGGGTGGGGTGGCGGCTACACCTTC. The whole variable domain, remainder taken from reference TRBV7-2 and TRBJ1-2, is GAGVSQSPSNKVTEKGKDVELRCDPISGHTALYWYRQSLGQGLEFLIYFQGNSAPDKSGLPSDRFSAERTGGSVSTLTIQRTQQEDSAVYLCASSPGWGGGYTFGSGTRLTVV.